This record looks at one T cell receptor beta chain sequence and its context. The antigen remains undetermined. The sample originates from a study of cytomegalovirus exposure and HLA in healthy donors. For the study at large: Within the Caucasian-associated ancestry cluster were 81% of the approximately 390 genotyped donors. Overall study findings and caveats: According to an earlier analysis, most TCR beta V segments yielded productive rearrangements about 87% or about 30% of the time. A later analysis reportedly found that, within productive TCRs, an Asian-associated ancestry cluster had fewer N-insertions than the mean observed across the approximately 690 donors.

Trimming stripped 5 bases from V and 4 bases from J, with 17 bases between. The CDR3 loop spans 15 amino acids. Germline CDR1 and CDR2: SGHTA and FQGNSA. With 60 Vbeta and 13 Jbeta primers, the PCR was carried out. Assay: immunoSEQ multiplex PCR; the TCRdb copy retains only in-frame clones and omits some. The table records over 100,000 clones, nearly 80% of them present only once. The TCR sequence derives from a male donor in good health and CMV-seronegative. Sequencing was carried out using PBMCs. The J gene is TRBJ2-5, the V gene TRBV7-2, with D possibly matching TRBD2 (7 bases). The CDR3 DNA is TGTGCCAGCAGCGTGAGGGGGGGCCCAGGAGAGACCCAGTACTTC. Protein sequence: CASSVRGGPGETQYF.